What follows describes a single TCR beta chain. Its matching antigen is unknown. The entry originates in a study of identifying expanded T cells in peripheral blood. V was pared by 7 bases and J by 5 bases, with 7 bases of the junction left unmatched. The CDR3 loop spans 14 amino acids. Germline-derived CDR1 and CDR2 are KGHSH and LQKENI. General study points: Across healthy donors, higher total template counts meant significantly greater approximately two-week count variance.

Some clones are missing from TCRdb's copy, which holds only in-frame ones; the method was immunoSEQ multiplex PCR. The data contain over 90,000 clones, about 91% of them singletons. The source is a person aged 18 to 75 in good health. Sequencing was done on a sample of blood. J is TRBJ1-4 and V is TRBV18; 7 nucleotides agree with TRBD1. The CDR3, as DNA: TGTGCCAGCTTAGAGAGACAGGGAAATGAAAAACTGTTTTTT. Encoded protein: CASLERQGNEKLFF.